The rows below give T cell receptor beta chains drawn from one sample of a study of a mutant IDH1 vaccine in newly diagnosed glioma. Using immunoSEQ multiplex PCR, the repertoire was profiled, and TCRdb retains in-frame clones only, with some absent. Found here are about 34,000 clones, 60% to 85% of them singletons; the top ten hold about 9.4%. The starting material was peripheral blood mononuclear cells (PBMCs), obtained from a glioma patient treated with radiotherapy, temozolomide or both. The receptors were gathered from a man aged 50 to 60 with glioma. Some clones in this sample may be carry-over from other donors' samples. CDR3s include the opening cysteine and the closing phenylalanine or tryptophan. The D gene is left open where the match is weak. Rows may omit the clone size; those that give it use once, few, many or a size class.

d_call	v_call	clone_size	j_call	cdr3_nt	cdr3_aa
.	TRBV7-9	.	TRBJ2-3	TGTGCCGGCAGGACGGGCACAGATACGCAGTATTTT	CAGRTGTDTQYF
.	TRBV4-3	.	TRBJ2-7	TGCGCCAGCAGCCAAGGGACTCCCTACGAGCAGTACTTC	CASSQGTPYEQYF
TRBD2	TRBV10-3	.	TRBJ2-3	TGTGCCATTAGCGGGGGTGAGGGGGATACGCAGTATTTT	CAISGGEGDTQYF
.	TRBV6-5	.	TRBJ2-3	TGTGCCAGCAGTTACGTGGGCACAGATACGCAGTATTTT	CASSYVGTDTQYF
TRBD2	TRBV10-3	.	TRBJ2-1	TGTGCCATCAGTGAGATCCTAGCGGGGGCCGAGAATGAGCAGTTCTTC	CAISEILAGAENEQFF
TRBD1	TRBV6-1	.	TRBJ1-2	TGTGCCAGCAGGCAGGACAGGGGCAACTATGGCTACACCTTC	CASRQDRGNYGYTF
.	TRBV27	.	TRBJ1-1	TGTGCCAGCAGTGCGGTGGGGGGGCGCAACACTGAAGCTTTCTTT	CASSAVGGRNTEAFF
.	TRBV11-3	.	TRBJ2-1	TGTGCCAGCAGCCGCAGCCGGGAGCAGTTCTTC	CASSRSREQFF
.	TRBV9	.	TRBJ1-4	TGTGCCAGCAGTCCTCGCCCGAATGAAAAACTGTTTTTT	CASSPRPNEKLFF
.	TRBV5-6	.	TRBJ1-1	TGTGCCAGCAATGTGAACCTATTGGCGAACACTGAAGCTTTCTTT	CASNVNLLANTEAFF
.	TRBV27	.	TRBJ2-7	TGTGCCAGCAGTTTTCGGTCTACCTACGAGCAGTACTTC	CASSFRSTYEQYF
.	TRBV18	few	TRBJ1-6	TGTGCCAGCTCACCGGGCGACAGTAATTCACCCCTCCACTTT	CASSPGDSNSPLHF
TRBD1	TRBV27	.	TRBJ2-7	TGTGCCAGCAGCGCCGGACAGGGGTCTTCCTACGAGCAGTACTTC	CASSAGQGSSYEQYF
.	TRBV2	.	TRBJ2-3	TGTGCCAGCAGTGTCCAGCGGAGAGCCACAGATACGCAGTATTTT	CASSVQRRATDTQYF
TRBD1	TRBV28	few	TRBJ1-1	TGTGCCAGCAGTCCCCCCACCGGGACAGGGTCTGAAGCTTTCTTT	CASSPPTGTGSEAFF
.	TRBV7-9	.	TRBJ2-7	TGTGCCAGCAGCCCTCCGCGGTACTACGAGCAGTACTTC	CASSPPRYYEQYF
TRBD2	TRBV29-1	.	TRBJ2-1	TGCAGCGTTGAATTTACTAGCGGGTCCTACAATGAGCAGTTCTTC	CSVEFTSGSYNEQFF
.	TRBV19	.	TRBJ2-2	TGTGCCAGTAGTATGGGTACGCGGGAGAACACCGGGGAGCTGTTTTTT	CASSMGTRENTGELFF
TRBD1	TRBV5-4	.	TRBJ1-2	TGTGCCAGCAGCTCCTGGGACAGAGCTAACTATGGCTACACCTTC	CASSSWDRANYGYTF
TRBD1	TRBV5-1	.	TRBJ1-2	TGCGCCAGCAGCTTGGAGGGGGCCGACTATGGCTACACCTTC	CASSLEGADYGYTF
TRBD1	TRBV7-2	.	TRBJ1-1	TGTGCCAGCAGCTTCGGGACAGGATACGGAAACACTGAAGCTTTCTTT	CASSFGTGYGNTEAFF